These 31 T cell receptor beta chains came from one sample sequenced in a study of blood T cells in healthy people across ages. The authors ran a second PCR of 7 to 11 cycles using a sample-barcoded 5' primer and a J-beta primer mix. TCRdb re-derived calls from the 5' RACE reads in MiXCR, one entry per CDR3 protein. The sample lists approximately 600,000 distinct CDR3 sequences, roughly 50% occurring once. The specimen sequenced was blood. The receptors stem from a man between 60 and 70 years old in good health.

This chain uses TRBV11-2 with TRBJ2-3, with D possibly being TRBD1 (5 bases). Germline V gives CDR1 SGHAT, CDR2 FQNNGV. The V end lost 1 base, the J end lost 9 bases, and 14 bases lay between the germline ends. The CDR3 extends over 14 amino acids. CDR3 DNA: TGTGCCAGCAGCTTAGGTTTGGGGCAGGCGACGCAGTATTTT. It translates to CASSLGLGQATQYF.

The rearrangement links TRBV6-1 to TRBJ1-1; TRBD1 agrees at 7 bases. The CDR3 is 14 residues long. The germline V gene encodes CDR1 MNHNS and CDR2 SASEGT. V lost 6 bases and J lost 0; bases outside the gene matches: 4. The chain's CDR3 is CASRSGQLNTEAFF. The CDR3 DNA reads as TGTGCCAGCAGATCGGGACAGCTGAACACTGAAGCTTTCTTT.

The table lists this clonotype with many counts. The chain is built from TRBV27 and TRBJ1-6; D ambiguous. CDR1 is MNHEY and CDR2 is SMNVEV in the germline V gene (reference sequence). There are 13 residues in the CDR3. The V gene lost 4 bases and the J gene lost 8 bases, with 9 bases spanning the gap. CDR3 residues: CASSSGLHSPLHF. CDR3 nucleotide sequence: TGTGCCAGCAGTTCCGGATTGCATTCACCCCTCCACTTT.

This chain connects TRBV5-1 to TRBJ2-5, with D possibly matching TRBD1 (6 bases). Trimming stripped 4 bases from V and 5 bases from J, with 18 bases between. CDR1 SGHRS and CDR2 YFSETQ come from the germline V gene. This CDR3 is 15 amino acids long. The CDR3 region is CASSARQAAWETQYF. In DNA form, the CDR3 reads TGCGCCAGCAGCGCTAGACAGGCCGCTTGGGAGACCCAGTACTTC.

The table lists this clonotype with a few counts. The V gene is TRBV10-2, the J gene TRBJ2-5; D is perhaps TRBD1 (7 bases). V lost 7 bases and J 4 bases, leaving 13 bases between the germline ends. This CDR3 is built from 13 residues. The germline gives CDR1 WSHSY, CDR2 SAAADI. CDR3: CASTMQGGETQYF. Written as DNA, the CDR3 is TGCGCCAGCACCATGCAGGGGGGAGAGACCCAGTACTTC.

This clonotype was seen more than once but under ten times. The chain joins TRBV9 to TRBJ1-4; 8 nucleotides line up with TRBD1. V shed 2 bases and J 4 bases; nucleotides not matched to a gene: 4. Germline lookup yields CDR1 SGDLS and CDR2 YYNGEE. CDR3 size: 15 residues. The DNA of the CDR3 is TGTGCCAGCAGCGTTAGACAGGGGATTAATGAAAAACTGTTTTTT. Protein sequence: CASSVRQGINEKLFF.

About this clonotype itself: One junction end disagrees with the germline gene, perhaps due to a read error. The chain couples TRBV9 to TRBJ2-5; 9 nucleotides align to TRBD1. The germline CDR1 and CDR2 sequences are SGDLS and YYNGEE. The CDR3 extends over 15 amino acids. CDR3 bases: TGTGCCAGCAGCGTAGCTACGGGACAGGGCTACGAGCAGTGCTTC. The encoded protein is CASSVATGQGYEQCF.

Regarding this clonotype: A much bigger clone sits one base away, suggesting this may be a read error. The gene calls are TRBV6-2 or TRBV6-3 and TRBJ2-5; the D call may be TRBD1 or TRBD2 (6 bases each). Gene TRBJ2-1 matches the end of the DNA better, so the J call may be wrong. Germline lookup yields CDR1 MNHEY and CDR2 SVGEGT. This CDR3 is 14 amino acids long. CDR3 DNA: TGTGCCAGCACGGAAGGGGGGCTGCAAGAGACCCAGTTCTTC. Its translation is CASTEGGLQETQFF.

The V call is TRBV5-6, the J call TRBJ1-5; TRBD1 matches 9 bases. V dropped 0 bases and J dropped 4; count of bases not matched to a gene: 2. CDR1 SGHDT and CDR2 YYEEEE come from the germline V gene. The CDR3 spans 15 residues. In nucleotides, the CDR3 is TGTGCCAGCAGCTTGGCCGGGACAGGGAATCAGCCCCAGCATTTT. Translation gives CASSLAGTGNQPQHF. Full variable domain (missing parts from reference TRBV5-6 and TRBJ1-5): DAGVTQSPTHLIKTRGQQVTLRCSPKSGHDTVSWYQQALGQGPQFIFQYYEEEERQRGNFPDRFSGHQFPNYSSELNVNALLLGDSALYLCASSLAGTGNQPQHFGDGTRLSIL.

This chain joins TRBV20-1 and TRBJ2-1; 10 nucleotides align to TRBD2. This CDR3 spans 14 amino acids. CDR1 is DFQATT and CDR2 is SNEGSKA in the germline V gene (reference sequence). V lost 3 bases and J lost 4; bases outside the gene matches: 3. The DNA of the CDR3 is TGCAGTGCTAGCGTACTAGCGGGATACAATGAGCAGTTCTTC. It encodes CSASVLAGYNEQFF.

The chain employs TRBV9 and TRBJ2-3; 7 nucleotides agree with TRBD1. This CDR3 contains 17 residues. V shed 3 bases and J 3 bases; nucleotides not matched to a gene: 13. CDR1 is SGDLS and CDR2 is YYNGEE in the germline V gene. The CDR3 coding sequence is TGTGCCAGCAGCGCCCTCCCCCGGGACAGACCAACAGATACGCAGTATTTT. This encodes CASSALPRDRPTDTQYF.

This clonotype was detected once. The chain carries TRBV20-1 and TRBJ1-4, with D unclear. Per germline, CDR1 DFQATT and CDR2 SNEGSKA (reference sequence). The CDR3 totals 11 residues. Trimming took 6 bases from V and 6 from J, leaving 8 bases between them. CDR3 sequence (DNA): TGCAGTGCGGCCCGGGATGAAAAACTGTTTTTT. It specifies CSAARDEKLFF.

This clonotype was seen a single time. This sequence joins TRBV5-1 and TRBJ2-5; TRBD2 matches 13 bases. The germline V gene has CDR1 SGHRS and CDR2 YFSETQ. J lost 11 bases, V lost 3 bases, and 10 bases had no gene match. The CDR3 sequence is 15 residues long. The CDR3 sequence is CASSSGLAGKNEQYF. In nucleotides, the CDR3 is TGCGCCAGCAGCTCGGGACTAGCGGGGAAAAATGAGCAGTACTTC.

Only a few counts were recorded for this clonotype. This chain connects TRBV2 to TRBJ2-5; TRBD1 matches 9 bases. The trim removed 3 bases at V and 6 bases at J, leaving 5 bases unmatched. Germline V gene lookup returns CDR1 SNHLY and CDR2 FYNNEI. The CDR3 totals 14 residues. The CDR3 sequence is CASSERQGGQTQYF. The CDR3 coding sequence is TGTGCCAGCAGTGAGAGACAGGGGGGCCAGACCCAGTACTTC.

The rearrangement uses TRBV5-1 and TRBJ2-1; the D gene could be TRBD1 or TRBD2 (6 bases each). The CDR3 extends over 15 amino acids. Germline CDR1 reads SGHRS; CDR2 reads YFSETQ. The ends were cut back, 4 bases at V and 4 bases at J, with 15 bases in the middle. Here the CDR3 DNA reads TGCGCCAGCAGCGGGGGGCAGACTTCTTACAATGAGCAGTTCTTC. It yields the protein CASSGGQTSYNEQFF. Full variable domain (rest looked up from reference TRBV5-1 and TRBJ2-1): KAGVTQTPRYLIKTRGQQVTLSCSPISGHRSVSWYQQTPGQGLQFLFEYFSETQRNKGNFPGRFSGRQFSNSRSEMNVSTLELGDSALYLCASSGGQTSYNEQFFGPGTRLTVL.

The V gene is TRBV20-1, the J gene TRBJ2-1, with 8 bases lining up with TRBD2. Germline assignment: CDR1 DFQATT and CDR2 SNEGSKA (reference sequence). With 1 base clipped from V and 7 bases from J, the junction kept 12 bases outside the gene matches. The CDR3 sequence is 16 residues long. CDR3 coding DNA: TGCAGTGCTAGAGGGCCGGGACTAGGGGGTGGGAATGAGCAGTTCTTC. This encodes CSARGPGLGGGNEQFF.

V and J are TRBV7-2 and TRBJ2-3; D may be TRBD2 (6 bases). Germline V gene lookup returns CDR1 SGHTA and CDR2 FQGNSA. The CDR3 covers 17 residues. The germline V and J ends were trimmed by 0 bases and 2 bases, with 15 bases remaining between them. DNA of the CDR3: TGTGCCAGCAGCTTAGCGGGGACTCCAGCCTCCACAGATACGCAGTATTTT. This gives the protein CASSLAGTPASTDTQYF.

The chain uses TRBV20-1 and TRBJ2-5; D possibly corresponds to TRBD2 (5 bases). Germline lookup yields CDR1 DFQATT and CDR2 SNEGSKA (reference sequence). V lost 6 bases to trimming and J lost 1 base, with 12 bases between them. The CDR3 totals 13 residues. The CDR3: CSAPGNTQETQYF. CDR3 in DNA: TGCAGTGCCCCCGGGAATACCCAAGAGACCCAGTACTTC.

CDR3 nucleotides: TGCGCCAGCAGCTCCCAGACTGGAGGCGAGGAGACCCAGTACTTC. Amino acids: CASSSQTGGEETQYF. This sequence joins TRBV5-1 and TRBJ2-5, with D possibly matching TRBD2 (5 bases). The germline gives CDR1 SGHRS, CDR2 YFSETQ. V was cut by 3 bases and J by 5 bases, with 17 bases left in between. The CDR3 has 15 amino acids.

The chain employs TRBV5-1 and TRBJ2-5, with D possibly matching TRBD2 (6 bases). Trimming shortened V by 4 bases and J by 1 base, and 17 bases separated the two germline ends. The CDR3 covers 16 residues. Germline-derived CDR1 and CDR2 are SGHRS and YFSETQ. This chain's CDR3 is CASSPASDGSQETQYF. DNA for the CDR3: TGCGCCAGCAGCCCTGCTAGCGACGGCTCCCAAGAGACCCAGTACTTC.

V and J are TRBV7-2 and TRBJ2-5, with D perhaps matching TRBD1 (5 bases). Germline V gene data show CDR1 as SGHTA and CDR2 as FQGNSA. CDR3 length: 13 residues. V was shortened by 5 bases and J by 2 bases, with 9 bases between the two germline ends. CDR3: CASSVQGQETQYF. The CDR3 bases are TGTGCCAGCAGCGTCCAGGGACAAGAGACCCAGTACTTC.

This sequence joins TRBV6-5 and TRBJ2-1; D unclear. This CDR3 has 13 amino acids. V lost 3 bases, J lost 4 bases, and 7 bases lay in between. Germline V gives CDR1 MNHEY, CDR2 SVGAGI. CDR3 sequence reads: CASSYSAYNEQFF. The DNA for the CDR3 is TGTGCCAGCAGTTATTCAGCATACAATGAGCAGTTCTTC.

The chain is built from TRBV7-2 and TRBJ2-7; the match to TRBD2 covers 7 bases. The CDR3 contains 14 residues. Per germline, CDR1 SGHTA and CDR2 FQGNSA. With V trimmed by 1 base and J by 3 bases, 3 bases remained unmatched. For the CDR3, the DNA is TGTGCCAGCAGCTTAGGGCGGGGGTACTACGAGCAGTACTTC. Translated, it gives CASSLGRGYYEQYF.

A single count supports this clonotype. The chain uses TRBV12-3 or TRBV12-4 and TRBJ1-1; D gene uncertain. The ends were cut back, 6 bases at V and 0 bases at J, with 11 bases in the middle. The CDR3 consists of 14 residues. The CDR3 sequence: CASRLTVLNTEAFF. The CDR3 DNA sequence: TGTGCCAGCAGGTTGACGGTTTTGAACACTGAAGCTTTCTTT.

The chain combines TRBV7-2 with TRBJ2-7; 7 nucleotides agree with TRBD1. The V segment lost 6 bases and the J segment 4 bases; nucleotides outside the gene matches: 12. Germline V gene data show CDR1 as SGHTA and CDR2 as FQGNSA. The CDR3 runs 15 residues. CDR3 DNA: TGTGCCAGCAGAGAGCCCGGGACAGTTTCTTACGAGCAGTACTTC. Its protein product is CASREPGTVSYEQYF. Complete variable domain (other parts from reference TRBV7-2 and TRBJ2-7): GAGVSQSPSNKVTEKGKDVELRCDPISGHTALYWYRQSLGQGLEFLIYFQGNSAPDKSGLPSDRFSAERTGGSVSTLTIQRTQQEDSAVYLCASREPGTVSYEQYFGPGTRLTVT.

The CDR3 nucleotides are TGTGCCAGCAGCCAAGACGGGGGACAGGGGAAAAGGTTTGGCTACACCTTC. This codes for CASSQDGGQGKRFGYTF. The chain is built from TRBV4-2 and TRBJ1-2; TRBD1 matches 10 bases. The junction had 11 bases not matched to a gene; V was cut back by 0 bases and J by 7 bases. Germline V gene data show CDR1 as LGHNA and CDR2 as YNFKEQ. This CDR3 is 17 amino acids long.

Only a few counts were recorded for this clonotype. The chain carries TRBV20-1 and TRBJ2-7, with 9 bases identical to TRBD1. Judging by the DNA end, TRBJ2-5 fits better; the J call may be wrong. The CDR3 has 14 residues. From germline, CDR1 is DFQATT and CDR2 SNEGSKA (reference sequence). CDR3 nucleotide sequence: TGCAGTGCTACCACAGGGGGCGCGGGGGAGACCCAGTACTTC. It yields the protein CSATTGGAGETQYF.

The chain uses TRBV2 and TRBJ2-7; 7 bases line up with TRBD2. Germline CDR1 and CDR2: SNHLY and FYNNEI. V lost 3 bases and J lost 10; bases outside the gene matches: 6. There are 12 residues in the CDR3. The CDR3 coding sequence is TGTGCCAGCAGTGAGGGACGGGGGGACCAGTACTTC. Amino acid sequence: CASSEGRGDQYF.

This sequence joins TRBV5-1 and TRBJ2-7, with D unresolved. This CDR3 has 15 residues. The V end lost 2 bases, the J end lost 0 bases, and 12 bases lay between the germline ends. Germline CDR1 and CDR2: SGHRS and YFSETQ. The CDR3 sequence: CASSLGQIASYEQYF. The CDR3 DNA sequence: TGCGCCAGCAGCTTAGGCCAGATAGCCTCCTACGAGCAGTACTTC.

V gene TRBV7-8 combines with J gene TRBJ1-2; D ambiguous. Germline CDR1 reads SGHVS; CDR2 reads FQNEAQ. Deletions cut 0 bases from V and 8 bases from J, with 13 bases between. The CDR3 length is 14 residues. CDR3 bases: TGTGCCAGCAGCTTAGCGGACGGGGTGGGCGGCTACACCTTC. It codes for CASSLADGVGGYTF.

J is TRBJ2-5 and V is TRBV6-5; 7 bases map to TRBD1. Germline lookup yields CDR1 MNHEY and CDR2 SVGAGI. The CDR3 totals 15 residues. Trimming cost V 8 bases and J 4 bases; bases outside gene matches: 13. The CDR3 DNA is TGTGCCAGCCGCCTCGTCAGGGCAGGGGGAGAGACCCAGTACTTC. This sequence encodes CASRLVRAGGETQYF.